These 15 T cell receptor beta chains were sequenced from one sample in a study of T cells in women clearing cervical HPV infection. Sequencing was performed with immunoSEQ multiplex PCR; in TCRdb, only in-frame clones are kept and a portion is missing. Recorded here are 45,000 to 50,000 clones; the top ten clones represent about a third. Material for sequencing was blood buffy coat. The receptors were sampled from a woman aged 18-70 years with a cervical HPV16 infection that either progressed to CIN3+ or cleared (not recorded which).

Remarks on this clone: Coverage ceases 3 residues before the CDR3 finishes, and the germline J gene fills in the end. The rearrangement links TRBV7-2 to TRBJ2-1, with 9 bases fitting TRBD2. CDR1 and CDR2 (germline): SGHTA, FQGNSA. The J segment lost 2 bases and the V segment lost 0 bases, leaving 5 bases of the junction unmatched. This CDR3 spans 17 amino acids. The CDR3 spells CASSLAPGLATYNEQFF. The CDR3 DNA, read in part, is TGTGCCAGCAGCTTAGCCCCGGGACTAGCCACCTACAATGAG.

Details on this clone: The read finishes 3 residues shy of the CDR3 end, and the germline J gene is used to complete it. The genes are TRBV20-1 and TRBJ2-5; D is uncertain. CDR3 size: 14 residues. The V gene's germline CDR1 is DFQATT and CDR2 SNEGSKA (reference sequence). V dropped 2 bases and J dropped 4 bases, with 14 bases sitting between them. Here the CDR3 reads CSARSGMVRETQYF. Incomplete CDR3 DNA: TGCAGTGCTAGAAGTGGTATGGTGCGAGAGACC.

Concerning this clone itself: The sequence runs out 3 residues before the end of the CDR3; the remainder is reconstructed from the germline J gene. The chain has TRBV19 and TRBJ1-6; D is unclear. V lost 6 bases and J lost 8, with 11 bases in between. The CDR3 totals 13 residues. Germline V gene lookup returns CDR1 LNHDA and CDR2 SQIVND (reference sequence). The part of the CDR3 DNA that was read is TGTGCCAGTAGACGGGGTATGGATTCACCC. Translating it yields CASRRGMDSP. The CDR3 as a whole reads CASRRGMDSPLHF.

Concerning this clone: The read gets to within 3 residues of the CDR3 end, and the germline J gene fills in the rest. The V and J genes are TRBV18 and TRBJ2-4, with D possibly being TRBD1 (7 bases). The CDR3 runs to 15 residues. Germline V gene data show CDR1 as KGHSH and CDR2 as LQKENI. The CDR3 DNA, read in part, is TGTGCCAGCTCACCTTTAATTACAGGGGAGGATGGT. Encoded protein: CASSPLITGEDG. Given in full, the CDR3 is CASSPLITGEDGQYF.

CDR3 residues: CASSPYTGASPDTQYF. The sequenced part of the CDR3 DNA is TGTGCCAGCAGCCCCTATACAGGGGCCTCCCCAGATACG. V gene TRBV7-3 combines with J gene TRBJ2-3, with 7 bases that match TRBD1. Read coverage stops 3 residues before the CDR3 terminus; the germline J gene supplies the remainder. CDR1 SGHTA and CDR2 FQGTGA come from the germline V gene. The V and J ends lost 5 bases and 4 bases, in that order; junction bases with no gene match: 12. CDR3 length: 16 amino acids.

As to this clone: The read halts 3 residues ahead of the CDR3 end, with the missing end drawn from the germline J gene. The chain is built from TRBV5-1 and TRBJ2-5; TRBD2 matches 9 bases. Germline V CDR1 and CDR2: SGHRS, YFSETQ. V lost 1 base to trimming and J lost 5 bases; unmatched junction nucleotides: 6. This CDR3 has 15 amino acids. Incomplete CDR3 DNA: TGCGCCAGCAGCTTGAACGGCGGGGGGGCGGAGACC. Amino acids: CASSLNGGGAET. The entire CDR3 protein reads CASSLNGGGAETQYF.

The sequenced CDR3 bases are TGTGCCAGCAGCCCCAGGACTAGCGGGGGCTATAGCACAGATACG. It codes for CASSPRTSGGYSTDT. The whole CDR3 sequence reads CASSPRTSGGYSTDTQYF. The chain joins TRBV7-8 to TRBJ2-3; TRBD2 agrees at 13 bases. The read ends 3 residues before the CDR3 terminus; that terminus is restored from the germline J gene. Trimming removed 5 bases from V and 0 bases from J; junction bases left unmatched: 8. The CDR3 extends over 18 amino acids. Germline assignment: CDR1 SGHVS and CDR2 FQNEAQ.

Regarding this clone: The missing CDR3 end, 3 residues past where the read stops, is filled in from the germline J gene. The chain couples TRBV19 to TRBJ2-7; TRBD2 might be the D (6 bases). Germline V gene lookup returns CDR1 LNHDA and CDR2 SQIVND (reference sequence). The CDR3 totals 14 residues. Trimming stripped 0 bases from V and 1 base from J, with 7 bases between. The sequenced part of the CDR3 DNA is TGTGCCAGTAGTATAGATCGGGGGTCCTACGAG. Translation gives CASSIDRGSYE. Given in full, the CDR3 is CASSIDRGSYEQYF.

As for this clone: The CDR3 end is not reached by the read, which stops 3 residues before it; the germline J gene fills it in. J is TRBJ2-3 and V is TRBV20-1; 7 bases agree with TRBD2. This CDR3 has 11 amino acids. V lost 5 bases to trimming and J lost 8 bases; unmatched junction nucleotides: 4. Germline CDR1 and CDR2: DFQATT and SNEGSKA (reference sequence). The DNA read from the CDR3 is TGCAGTGCTGAGCGGGGTATTACG. This translates into CSAERGIT. The entire CDR3 protein reads CSAERGITQYF.

In the case of this clone: The read gets to within 3 residues of the CDR3 end, and the germline J gene fills in the rest. The rearrangement uses TRBV20-1 and TRBJ2-7; TRBD1 agrees at 8 bases. CDR3 length: 15 residues. V lost 0 bases to trimming and J lost 6 bases; unmatched junction nucleotides: 10. Germline-derived CDR1 and CDR2 are DFQATT and SNEGSKA (reference sequence). Here the CDR3 reads CSARDPRTGKGEQYF. The CDR3 bases that were read are TGCAGTGCTAGAGATCCCCGGACAGGGAAGGGCGAG.

A note on this clone: The CDR3 end falls 3 residues outside the read, so it is completed with the germline J gene. This chain joins TRBV7-6 and TRBJ2-1; 9 nucleotides match TRBD1. The germline V gene encodes CDR1 SGHVS and CDR2 FNYEAQ. V was pared by 1 base and J by 7 bases, with 8 bases of the junction left unmatched. The CDR3 is 16 residues long. Incomplete CDR3 DNA: TGTGCCAGCAGCTTAGACCGAGCGACAGGGGGGAATGAG. This gives the protein CASSLDRATGGNE. The whole CDR3 region reads CASSLDRATGGNEQFF.

Worth noting for this clone: The read finishes 3 residues shy of the CDR3 end, and the germline J gene is used to complete it. This chain links TRBV7-3 with TRBJ2-4, with 8 bases matching TRBD1. The length of the CDR3 is 12 residues. Germline loops: CDR1 SGHTA, CDR2 FQGTGA. The CDR3 bases that were read are TGTGCCAGCAGCTACGTGCAGGGGGCT. This sequence encodes CASSYVQGA. The whole CDR3 sequence is CASSYVQGAQYF.

On this clone: The read terminates 3 residues ahead of where the CDR3 ends, so the germline J gene completes it. Other nucleotide sequences in the sample specify the same CDR3. The V gene is TRBV30, the J gene TRBJ1-2; 9 bases fit TRBD1. This CDR3 is built from 12 residues. The germline V gene has CDR1 GTSNPN and CDR2 SVGIG (reference sequence). The part of the CDR3 DNA that was read is TGTGCCTGGGCAACGACAGGGGGAGGC. It is translated as CAWATTGGG. The CDR3 in its entirety is CAWATTGGGYTF.

Note on this clone: The read gets to within 3 residues of the CDR3 end, and the germline J gene fills in the rest. The rearrangement links TRBV5-6 to TRBJ2-7; a weak D match, TRBD1 (6 bases). The V end was cut by 4 bases, the J end by 4 bases, with 18 bases between. This CDR3 spans 15 amino acids. Germline V lookup: CDR1 SGHDT, CDR2 YYEEEE. The CDR3 here is CASSLGWGPTYEQYF. The covered CDR3 bases are TGTGCCAGCAGCCTGGGGTGGGGGCCAACATACGAG.

To note about this clone: The read finishes 3 residues shy of the CDR3 end, and the germline J gene is used to complete it. The rearrangement uses TRBV18 and TRBJ1-2; D is ambiguous. The length of the CDR3 is 15 residues. Germline lookup yields CDR1 KGHSH and CDR2 LQKENI. Partial CDR3 DNA: TGTGCCAGCTCACCCCGAGGACTAGTTTCGGGCGAC. This encodes CASSPRGLVSGD. The entire CDR3 protein reads CASSPRGLVSGDYTF.